Below are 5 T cell receptor beta chains sequenced from a single sample in a study of shared clonotypes between healthy human individuals (dated by TCRdb to the early 2020s). Libraries were constructed by the immunoSEQ multiplex PCR assay. Not all clones reach the TCRdb copy of this immuneACCESS table, which keeps in-frame sequences only. Checked studies attribute under half of the gap to unresolved V genes and leave the rest unexplained. The sample data list 500,000 to 650,000 clones, and 70% to 80% of these were observed just once. Of the sample, more than 10% is held by the ten largest clones. Sequencing used PBMCs. Every receptor here comes from a woman in her forties in good health. Some clones in this sample may be carry-over from other donors' samples.

The CDR3, as DNA: TGTGCCTGGAGTGTATTTGAGGGAGGCTACACCTTC. Protein: CAWSVFEGGYTF. The chain employs TRBV30 and TRBJ1-2; D remains ambiguous. Germline V gene sequence: CDR1 GTSNPN, CDR2 SVGIG (reference sequence). This CDR3 has 12 amino acids. V gave up 0 bases and J gave up 8 bases, with 10 bases separating them.

This chain links TRBV19 with TRBJ2-3; the match to TRBD2 covers 7 bases. The germline V gene encodes CDR1 LNHDA and CDR2 SQIVND (reference sequence). The CDR3 has 12 residues. V lost 0 bases and J lost 9; bases outside the gene matches: 0. CDR3 bases: TGTGCCAGTAGTATAGAGGGGGGGACGCAGTATTTT. This codes for CASSIEGGTQYF.

The rearrangement uses TRBV19 and TRBJ2-2, with D perhaps being TRBD1 or TRBD2 (5 bases each). V was trimmed by 10 bases and J by 2 bases, leaving 14 bases between them. The CDR3 is 14 residues long. Germline V gene sequence: CDR1 LNHDA, CDR2 SQIVND (reference sequence). The CDR3 bases are TGTGCCACCGCCCGGGGCTTTAACACCGGGGAGCTGTTTTTT. Its translation is CATARGFNTGELFF.

This clone was seen a single time. CDR3 loop: CASSPKTGTYTDTQYF. The CDR3 region has the DNA TGTGCCAGCTCACCAAAGACAGGGACTTACACAGATACGCAGTATTTT. V is TRBV18 and J is TRBJ2-3, with D perhaps matching TRBD1 (7 bases). Trimming took 2 bases from V and 2 from J, leaving 14 bases between them. This CDR3 is built from 16 residues. From germline, CDR1 is KGHSH and CDR2 LQKENI.

The genes are TRBV18 and TRBJ1-5; D is ambiguous. The CDR3 totals 16 residues. V dropped 5 bases and J dropped 2 bases, with 16 bases sitting between them. CDR1 is KGHSH, CDR2 LQKENI, per germline. In DNA form, the CDR3 reads TGTGCCAGCTCAGGCCCCGGTGGGGTGGGCAATCAGCCCCAGCATTTT. It codes for CASSGPGGVGNQPQHF.